This T cell receptor (beta chain) was recovered during a study of T cells in localized non-small cell lung cancer. Whole-study results and caveats: With higher T cell density in blood came longer overall survival.

This clone came up a few times. The antigen is undetermined. The V and J ends lost 3 bases and 3 bases respectively, with 12 bases between them. CDR3 size: 15 residues. Germline CDR1 is MDHEN and CDR2 is SYDVKM. Repertoires were generated with immunoSEQ multiplex PCR, while TCRdb's copy carries only in-frame clones and drops some. The sample has just under 30,000 clones; 80% to 90% are singletons. This specimen was peripheral blood, taken before any cancer treatment. This TCR was recovered from a woman aged 35 to 75 with stage I lung adenocarcinoma. The chain links TRBV28 to TRBJ2-1; D may be TRBD2 (6 bases). The CDR3 region is CASSLGGRGYNEQFF. In nucleotides, the CDR3 is TGTGCCAGCAGTTTGGGGGGTAGAGGCTACAATGAGCAGTTCTTC. Supplemented by reference TRBV28 and TRBJ2-1, the full variable domain reads DVKVTQSSRYLVKRTGEKVFLECVQDMDHENMFWYRQDPGLGLRLIYFSYDVKMKEKGDIPEGYSVSREKKERFSLILESASTNQTSMYLCASSLGGRGYNEQFFGPGTRLTVL.